One sample yielded the 28 T cell receptor beta chains listed below, sequenced in a study of T cell responses to AZD1222 COVID-19 vaccine. Profiled with immunoSEQ multiplex PCR; TCRdb holds only in-frame clones, not every one. The table lists roughly 100,000 clones, about 87% of them singletons. This material consisted of peripheral blood, taken on day 0 of AZD1222 vaccination. The receptors stem from an adult in good health.

This chain joins TRBV7-8 and TRBJ1-1; D is ambiguous. The V end was cut by 0 bases, the J end by 1 base, with 3 bases between. Germline V gene lookup returns CDR1 SGHVS and CDR2 FQNEAQ. The CDR3 consists of 13 residues. The CDR3 region has the DNA TGTGCCAGCAGCTTAGCAGAGAACACTGAAGCTTTCTTT. Its protein is CASSLAENTEAFF.

The chain employs TRBV16 and TRBJ1-2; the D is unclear. V was pared by 0 bases and J by 0 bases, with 5 bases between. CDR1 and CDR2 from the germline V gene are KGHSY and FQNENV. CDR3 length: 14 residues. CDR3 sequence (DNA): TGTGCCAGCAGCCAATCGCAGACTAACTATGGCTACACCTTC. Its protein is CASSQSQTNYGYTF.

This clone was observed a single time. The chain uses TRBV28 and TRBJ1-4; D is undetermined. The CDR3 has 16 amino acids. Trimming stripped 5 bases from V and 3 bases from J, with 16 bases between. Germline-derived CDR1 and CDR2 are MDHEN and SYDVKM. CDR3 sequence (DNA): TGTGCCAGCAGTATCGCTTGGTCGAGGGCTAATGAAAAACTGTTTTTT. Translated: CASSIAWSRANEKLFF.

DNA of the CDR3: TGTGCCAGCAGCCCCCGGGGTGGATTGGCTGGAAACACCATATATTTT. Its translation: CASSPRGGLAGNTIYF. This sequence joins TRBV7-2 and TRBJ1-3, with no clear D. Trimming took off 5 bases at V and 2 bases at J, with 16 bases between the two ends. CDR1 is SGHTA and CDR2 is FQGNSA in the germline V gene. The length of the CDR3 is 16 residues.

This sequence joins TRBV6-2 or TRBV6-3 and TRBJ2-7; the D gene is possibly TRBD2 (6 bases). Germline values: CDR1 MNHEY, CDR2 SVGEGT. V lost 4 bases and J 4 bases, leaving 8 bases between the germline ends. The CDR3 sequence is 12 residues long. The CDR3 spells CASSLLAYEQYF. CDR3 bases: TGTGCCAGCAGTTTACTAGCTTACGAGCAGTACTTC.

This chain links TRBV6-5 with TRBJ2-5; no clear D gene. V was pared by 6 bases and J by 2 bases, with 10 bases between. This CDR3 contains 13 residues. The germline gives CDR1 MNHEY, CDR2 SVGAGI. Here the CDR3 DNA reads TGTGCCAGCAGCCTCCAAGTACAAGAGACCCAGTACTTC. Translation gives CASSLQVQETQYF.

This clone was detected once. The V gene is TRBV14, the J gene TRBJ1-1, with D unclear. The germline V and J ends were trimmed by 3 bases and 0 bases, with 8 bases remaining between them. The CDR3 extends over 14 amino acids. Germline assignment: CDR1 SGHDN and CDR2 FVKESK. CDR3: CASSHLILNTEAFF. CDR3 in DNA: TGTGCCAGCAGCCACCTCATACTGAACACTGAAGCTTTCTTT.

The chain has TRBV19 and TRBJ2-2; no definite D call. The germline V gene encodes CDR1 LNHDA and CDR2 SQIVND (reference sequence). The CDR3 is 18 amino acids. Trimming stripped 6 bases from V and 0 bases from J, with 20 bases between. The CDR3 DNA follows: TGTGCCAGTAGGTCCGCCGTGAGGTCTCGGACGAACACCGGGGAGCTGTTTTTT. It is translated as CASRSAVRSRTNTGELFF.

This sequence joins TRBV7-3 and TRBJ1-1; weak D call: TRBD1 (5 bases). The V gene's germline CDR1 is SGHTA and CDR2 FQGTGA. V lost 7 bases, J lost 8 bases, and 17 bases lay in between. This CDR3 has 13 amino acids. The CDR3 region has the DNA TGTGCCAGCACCCGGGACCCCTCCCAGGAAGCTTTCTTT. It codes for CASTRDPSQEAFF.

The rearrangement links TRBV12-3 or TRBV12-4 to TRBJ1-4, with D hard to call. The CDR3 is 13 residues long. The V end lost 1 base, the J end lost 10 bases, and 10 bases lay between the germline ends. The CDR3 nucleotides are TGTGCCAGCAGTTTAGAGGGAGCGGGAAAACTGTTTTTT. Translating it yields CASSLEGAGKLFF.

Of note for this clone: The sample contains more than one DNA sequence encoding this CDR3. The gene calls are TRBV28 and TRBJ1-1; no reliable D call. This CDR3 has 11 residues. The V end lost 2 bases, the J end lost 4 bases, and 2 bases lay between the germline ends. Germline CDR1 MDHEN, CDR2 SYDVKM. The CDR3 loop is CASSLGTEAFF. CDR3 nucleotides: TGTGCCAGCAGTTTAGGCACTGAAGCTTTCTTT.

Only a few counts were recorded for this clone. V gene TRBV5-1 combines with J gene TRBJ2-1; D unresolved. Germline CDR1 is SGHRS and CDR2 is YFSETQ. CDR3 length: 11 residues. Trimming removed 2 bases from V and 8 bases from J, with 5 bases in between. Here the CDR3 reads CASSLDYEQFF. In nucleotides, the CDR3 is TGCGCCAGCAGCTTAGACTATGAGCAGTTCTTC.

In nucleotides, the CDR3 is TGTGCCAGCAGAGACCAGGGTTTTTCCAGGAATTCACCCCTCCACTTT. Residues: CASRDQGFSRNSPLHF. This chain joins TRBV27 and TRBJ1-6, with a possible D match to TRBD1 (5 bases). The V and J ends lost 6 bases and 7 bases respectively, with 19 bases between them. The CDR3 has 16 residues. The V gene's germline CDR1 is MNHEY and CDR2 SMNVEV (reference sequence).

The genes are TRBV6-2 or TRBV6-3 and TRBJ2-5, with D unresolved. The CDR3 has 11 amino acids. Germline-derived CDR1 and CDR2 are MNHEY and SVGEGT. Trimming removed 5 bases at V and 5 bases at J, with 6 bases between. CDR3: CASSTRETQYF. CDR3 DNA: TGTGCCAGCAGTACTCGGGAGACCCAGTACTTC.

The chain combines TRBV9 with TRBJ2-2; 11 bases line up with TRBD2. J was trimmed by 4 bases and V by 4 bases; bases with no gene match: 18. Germline CDR1 is SGDLS and CDR2 is YYNGEE. The CDR3 is 20 residues long. The CDR3 DNA sequence: TGTGCCAGCAGCCCCCTTGAAGATAGCGGGAGGGCCATTGGCACCGGGGAGCTGTTTTTT. Translating gives CASSPLEDSGRAIGTGELFF.

The V call is TRBV19, the J call TRBJ1-2; D not certain. Germline V lookup: CDR1 LNHDA, CDR2 SQIVND (reference sequence). The V end lost 7 bases, the J end lost 8 bases, and 20 bases lay between the germline ends. The CDR3 is 14 residues long. The CDR3 region has the DNA TGTGCCAGTACCTCGGAGGGCCGGCTCGAGGGCTACACCTTC. It is translated as CASTSEGRLEGYTF.

V and J are TRBV10-2 and TRBJ1-5; D uncertain. Germline V lookup: CDR1 WSHSY, CDR2 SAAADI. The CDR3 length is 13 residues. Trimming took 5 bases from V and 4 from J, leaving 9 bases between them. CDR3 region: CASSLVLNQPQHF. DNA for the CDR3: TGCGCCAGCAGTTTGGTCCTTAATCAGCCCCAGCATTTT.

The rearrangement joins TRBV28 to TRBJ2-7; no definite D call. Germline CDR1 MDHEN, CDR2 SYDVKM. V shed 8 bases and J shed 0 bases, with 11 bases lying between them. The CDR3 runs to 13 residues. The CDR3 DNA follows: TGTGCCAGCGGCGAGCGCGACTCCTACGAGCAGTACTTC. It specifies CASGERDSYEQYF.

This chain uses TRBV7-9 with TRBJ2-1; D call uncertain. Germline CDR1 is SEHNR and CDR2 is FQNEAQ (reference sequence). V dropped 6 bases and J dropped 6 bases, with 12 bases sitting between them. This CDR3 contains 13 residues. CDR3: CASRTSYGNEQFF. DNA for the CDR3: TGTGCCAGCAGGACATCCTACGGCAATGAGCAGTTCTTC.

The chain recombines TRBV20-1 with TRBJ1-2; a weak D match, TRBD1 (5 bases). The V gene lost 3 bases and the J gene lost 4 bases, with 12 bases spanning the gap. This CDR3 has 13 amino acids. The V gene's germline CDR1 is DFQATT and CDR2 SNEGSKA (reference sequence). The CDR3 is CSASEEDTYGYTF. In DNA form, the CDR3 reads TGCAGTGCTAGTGAAGAGGACACCTATGGCTACACCTTC.

The chain uses TRBV11-2 and TRBJ2-5, with a weak D call TRBD2 (6 bases). Deletions cut 3 bases from V and 5 bases from J, with 13 bases between. Germline V gene data show CDR1 as SGHAT and CDR2 as FQNNGV. The CDR3 runs 14 residues. CDR3 loop: CASSLLTSPETQYF. The CDR3, as DNA: TGTGCCAGCAGCTTGTTGACTAGTCCGGAGACCCAGTACTTC. Full variable domain (missing parts from reference TRBV11-2 and TRBJ2-5): EAGVAQSPRYKIIEKRQSVAFWCNPISGHATLYWYQQILGQGPKLLIQFQNNGVVDDSQLPKDRFSAERLKGVDSTLKIQPAKLEDSAVYLCASSLLTSPETQYFGPGTRLLVL.

V usage is TRBV7-8 and J usage is TRBJ1-1; D gene ambiguous. V lost 5 bases, J lost 0 bases, and 13 bases lay in between. The CDR3 has 15 amino acids. Germline V CDR1 and CDR2: SGHVS, FQNEAQ. The CDR3 DNA sequence: TGTGCCAGCAGCCCCCAATCGGCGCTGAACACTGAAGCTTTCTTT. As protein: CASSPQSALNTEAFF. Drawing the rest from reference TRBV7-8 and TRBJ1-1, the complete variable domain is GAGVSQSPRYKVAKRGQDVALRCDPISGHVSLFWYQQALGQGPEFLTYFQNEAQLDKSGLPSDRFFAERPEGSVSTLKIQRTQQEDSAVYLCASSPQSALNTEAFFGQGTRLTVV.

This clone was picked up one time. The chain is built from TRBV7-9 and TRBJ1-4, with a weak D call TRBD1 (5 bases). Germline-derived CDR1 and CDR2 are SEHNR and FQNEAQ (reference sequence). V lost 0 bases, J lost 6 bases, and 14 bases lay in between. The CDR3 consists of 16 residues. In DNA form, the CDR3 reads TGTGCCAGCAGCTTAGCTGGGGCAAGGTCCGATGAAAAACTGTTTTTT. Translating it yields CASSLAGARSDEKLFF.

This rearrangement joins TRBV4-1 to TRBJ2-7, with D tentatively TRBD1 or TRBD2 (6 bases each). The CDR3 has 18 residues. The germline CDR1 and CDR2 sequences are MGHRA and YSYEKL. Trimming pared 0 bases from V and 0 bases from J, leaving 18 bases between. DNA of the CDR3: TGCGCCAGCAGCCAAGAATGGGGGGCGACCCCCAGCTCCTACGAGCAGTACTTC. Encoded protein: CASSQEWGATPSSYEQYF.

The chain uses TRBV9 and TRBJ2-1; TRBD1 matches at 8 bases. Germline lookup yields CDR1 SGDLS and CDR2 YYNGEE. V dropped 4 bases and J dropped 1; count of bases not matched to a gene: 16. The CDR3 runs 19 residues. In DNA, the CDR3 is TGTGCCAGCAGCCGGAGAGACAGAGGACAGGGCCGATCCTACAATGAGCAGTTCTTC. Amino acid sequence: CASSRRDRGQGRSYNEQFF.

The CDR3 is CASSQGGLARGTGELFF. The CDR3 DNA follows: TGCGCCAGCAGCCAAGGCGGGCTAGCTAGAGGCACCGGGGAGCTGTTTTTT. This chain uses TRBV4-3 with TRBJ2-2, with a weak D call TRBD2 (5 bases). This CDR3 is 17 amino acids long. CDR1 and CDR2 (germline): LGHNA, YSLEER. The V end lost 1 base, the J end lost 4 bases, and 16 bases lay between the germline ends.

V gene TRBV4-1 combines with J gene TRBJ2-1; no firm D call. CDR1 MGHRA and CDR2 YSYEKL come from the germline V gene. The germline V and J ends were trimmed by 0 bases and 10 bases, with 13 bases remaining between them. The CDR3 is 14 amino acids. The CDR3 DNA sequence: TGCGCCAGCAGCCAAGATCAGATAGCCATAGAGCAGTTCTTC. It encodes CASSQDQIAIEQFF.

The J gene is TRBJ1-4, the V gene TRBV24-1; 10 nucleotides agree with TRBD1. With 3 bases clipped from V and 7 bases from J, the junction kept 4 bases outside the gene matches. The CDR3 has 15 amino acids. Germline CDR1 is KGHDR and CDR2 is SFDVKD. CDR3 protein: CATSDPTGGGEKLFF. In nucleotides, the CDR3 is TGTGCCACCAGTGATCCGACAGGGGGCGGTGAAAAACTGTTTTTT.